A selection of T cell receptor beta chains follows, all from one sample in a study of T-cell reconstitution after alpha-beta-depleted transplantation in children. MiXCR, run by TCRdb on the PCR reads, gives a single entry per CDR3 protein. The sample holds more than 200,000 distinct CDR3 sequences, approximately 19% seen once. Source: PBMCs, mostly from graft donor cells, taken 360 days after TCRalphabeta/CD19-depleted stem cell transplant. These receptor sequences come from a male patient aged 2-9 years who had a stem cell transplant for acute lymphoblastic leukemia, so the T cells may come from the graft donor. Both conserved end residues are part of each CDR3. The D gene is left open where the match is weak. A clone size is listed for some rows: how often the clone was seen (once, few, many), or a class if it is expanded.

D	size	V	J	CDR3	DNA
NA	few	TRBV7-3	TRBJ2-2	CASSLVLTVENTGELFF	TGTGCCAGCAGCTTAGTACTGACAGTGGAAAACACCGGGGAGCTGTTTTTT
NA	many	TRBV5-1	TRBJ1-5	CASSTDSNQPQHF	TGCGCCAGCAGCACAGACAGCAATCAGCCCCAGCATTTT
NA	few	TRBV20-1	TRBJ2-7	CSATAGASSYEQYF	TGCAGTGCCACGGCGGGGGCCAGCTCCTACGAGCAGTACTTC
TRBD2	NA	TRBV30	TRBJ2-3	CAWSRGGAGGTDTQYF	TGTGCCTGGAGTCGAGGGGGAGCGGGGGGCACAGATACGCAGTATTTT
TRBD1	few	TRBV2	TRBJ2-2	CATRSGTANTGELFF	TGTGCCACTCGCTCCGGGACAGCGAACACCGGGGAGCTGTTTTTT
NA	few	TRBV28	TRBJ1-2	CASRETGRPPYGYTF	TGTGCCAGCAGAGAGACCGGACGGCCCCCCTATGGCTACACCTTC
NA	NA	TRBV7-9	TRBJ1-2	CSSSILTGPSGYTF	TGTTCCAGCAGCATCCTGACGGGACCTAGTGGCTACACCTTC
TRBD1	NA	TRBV9	TRBJ1-3	CASSPGQSSGNTIYF	TGTGCCAGCAGCCCGGGACAGAGCTCTGGAAACACCATATATTTT
NA	many	TRBV20-1	TRBJ2-3	CSASATGRDTQYF	TGCAGTGCTAGTGCAACAGGGAGAGATACGCAGTATTTT
NA	NA	TRBV30	TRBJ1-1	CASRARTGRTEAFF	TGTGCCTCCCGGGCGAGAACAGGGAGAACTGAAGCTTTCTTT
NA	NA	TRBV10-3	TRBJ2-3	CAISGRDITDTQYF	TGTGCCATCAGTGGCCGGGACATCACAGATACGCAGTATTTT
NA	many	TRBV6-2/TRBV6-3	TRBJ1-1	CASSLNRDTEAFF	TGTGCCAGCAGTCTAAACCGGGACACTGAAGCTTTCTTT
NA	many	TRBV10-2	TRBJ2-2	CASRRNSNTGELFF	TGCGCCAGCAGACGTAACTCGAACACCGGGGAGCTGTTTTTT
NA	NA	TRBV24-1	TRBJ2-1	CATSDVRGDEQFF	TGTGCCACCAGTGATGTCAGGGGCGATGAGCAGTTCTTC
NA	few	TRBV7-9	TRBJ1-6	CASSRPGSPLHF	TGTGCCAGCAGCCGCCCCGGTTCACCCCTCCACTTT
NA	few	TRBV5-1	TRBJ2-3	CASRPGGHSTDTQYF	TGCGCCAGCAGACCGGGGGGACATAGCACAGATACGCAGTATTTT
TRBD2	NA	TRBV18	TRBJ2-5	CASSRKRGVLQETQYF	TGTGCCAGCTCACGTAAGCGGGGGGTCCTCCAAGAGACCCAGTACTTC
TRBD1	NA	TRBV5-1	TRBJ2-1	CASSFTGTGVYEQFF	TGCGCCAGCAGCTTTACCGGGACAGGGGTCTATGAGCAGTTCTTC
TRBD1	few	TRBV11-2	TRBJ2-7	CASSHPGGHYEQYF	TGTGCCAGCAGCCACCCAGGGGGCCATTACGAGCAGTACTTC
NA	few	TRBV7-2	TRBJ1-1	CASSFLWNTEAFF	TGTGCCAGCAGCTTCTTATGGAACACTGAAGCTTTCTTT
TRBD1	few	TRBV28	TRBJ2-7	CASRRDRAYEQYF	TGTGCCAGCAGACGGGACAGGGCCTACGAGCAGTACTTC
TRBD2	NA	TRBV2	TRBJ2-2	CASEREGTGELFF	TGTGCCAGCGAGCGGGAGGGCACCGGGGAGCTGTTTTTT
TRBD1	many	TRBV29-1	TRBJ1-2	CSVLSDREYGYTF	TGCAGCGTTTTATCGGACAGGGAATATGGCTACACCTTC
NA	many	TRBV28	TRBJ2-5	CASSFRRGRRETQYF	TGTGCCAGCTCCTTTAGGAGGGGGAGACGAGAGACCCAGTACTTC
NA	few	TRBV6-5	TRBJ2-3	CASSYDGGDTQYF	TGTGCCAGCAGTTACGACGGTGGAGATACGCAGTATTTT
NA	NA	TRBV2	TRBJ2-7	CASSPNTSYEQYF	TGTGCCAGCAGCCCGAATACAAGCTACGAGCAGTACTTC
TRBD1	few	TRBV10-1	TRBJ2-3	CAIKPGQGVSTDTQYF	TGCGCCATAAAACCCGGACAGGGGGTTAGCACAGATACGCAGTATTTT
NA	few	TRBV7-6	TRBJ2-2	CASSLEAVPFTGELFF	TGTGCCAGCAGCTTAGAGGCGGTACCCTTTACCGGGGAGCTGTTTTTT
NA	NA	TRBV18	TRBJ1-2	CASSPRSQTGDYGYTF	TGTGCCAGCTCACCAAGGAGTCAGACAGGTGATTATGGCTACACCTTC
TRBD1	few	TRBV7-9	TRBJ2-1	CASSPPDRGSNEQFF	TGTGCCAGCAGCCCACCGGACAGGGGGTCCAATGAGCAGTTCTTC
TRBD1	NA	TRBV4-2	TRBJ1-5	CASSGGTGNQPQHF	TGTGCCAGCAGCGGCGGGACAGGCAATCAGCCCCAGCATTTT
TRBD2	few	TRBV5-1	TRBJ2-1	CASESRGGLALDEQFF	TGCGCCAGCGAATCGAGGGGGGGACTAGCGTTGGATGAGCAGTTCTTC
NA	many	TRBV7-9	TRBJ2-7	CASSSGWYEQYF	TGTGCCAGCAGCTCGGGCTGGTACGAGCAGTACTTC
NA	NA	TRBV5-1	TRBJ2-3	CASSLKWSSGSLTDTQYF	TGCGCCAGCAGCTTGAAGTGGTCTTCGGGGTCTCTCACAGATACGCAGTATTTT
TRBD2	NA	TRBV27	TRBJ2-1	CASSLSFKRGGTSYNEQFF	TGTGCCAGCAGTTTATCGTTCAAGCGGGGGGGAACATCCTACAATGAGCAGTTCTTC
NA	NA	TRBV6-2/TRBV6-3	TRBJ1-5	CASSAWSNQPQHF	TGTGCCAGCAGTGCGTGGAGCAATCAGCCCCAGCATTTT
NA	many	TRBV20-1	TRBJ1-1	CSASRGKSNTEAFF	TGCAGTGCTAGCCGAGGAAAATCGAACACTGAAGCTTTCTTT
NA	few	TRBV27	TRBJ1-5	CASSLRGDSNQPQHF	TGTGCCAGCAGCCTCCGCGGGGACAGCAATCAGCCCCAGCATTTT
NA	few	TRBV6-5	TRBJ2-1	CASSYSIGGEQFF	TGTGCCAGCAGTTACTCGATCGGGGGTGAGCAGTTCTTC
NA	NA	TRBV6-2/TRBV6-3	TRBJ2-7	CASRELGTFYEQYF	TGTGCCAGCAGGGAACTAGGAACGTTCTACGAGCAGTACTTC
NA	NA	TRBV11-2	TRBJ1-6	CASSPIQGSGSPLHF	TGTGCCAGCAGCCCTATCCAGGGTTCTGGTTCACCCCTCCACTTT
NA	NA	TRBV27	TRBJ1-1	CASSHPNTEAFF	TGTGCCAGCAGCCACCCGAACACTGAAGCTTTCTTT